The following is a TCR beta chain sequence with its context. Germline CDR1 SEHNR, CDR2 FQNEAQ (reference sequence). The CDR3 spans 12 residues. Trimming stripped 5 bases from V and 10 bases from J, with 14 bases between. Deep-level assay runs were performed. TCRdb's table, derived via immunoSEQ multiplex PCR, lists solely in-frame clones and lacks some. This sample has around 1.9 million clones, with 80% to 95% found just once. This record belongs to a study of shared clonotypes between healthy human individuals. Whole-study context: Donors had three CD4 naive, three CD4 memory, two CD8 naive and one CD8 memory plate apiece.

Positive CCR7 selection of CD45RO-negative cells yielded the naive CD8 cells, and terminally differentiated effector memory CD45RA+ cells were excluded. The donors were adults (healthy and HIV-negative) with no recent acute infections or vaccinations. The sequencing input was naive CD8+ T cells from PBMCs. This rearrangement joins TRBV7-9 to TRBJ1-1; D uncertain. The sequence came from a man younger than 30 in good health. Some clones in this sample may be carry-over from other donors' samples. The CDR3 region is CASSLGVGGAFF. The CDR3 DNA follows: TGTGCCAGCAGCCTTGGGGTGGGCGGAGCTTTCTTT.